The T cell receptor beta chain under discussion was sequenced for a study of radiation and T cells in renal cell carcinoma. Some clones are missing from TCRdb's copy, which holds only in-frame ones; the method was immunoSEQ multiplex PCR. The profile covers tens of thousands of clones, with 65% to 80% appearing a single time and 6% to 9.5% taken by the ten largest. This clone was seen a single time. As to time point: baseline pretreatment blood. The treatment is: 15 Gy SBRT to primary tumor, nephrectomy 4 weeks later. CDR1 is LNHDA, CDR2 SQIVND, per germline (reference sequence). This CDR3 region has 20 residues. The V and J ends lost 6 bases and 4 bases respectively, with 33 bases between them.

The chain is built from TRBV19 and TRBJ2-5, with D possibly matching TRBD2 (6 bases). The sequence was obtained from a man aged 60-69 years with renal cell carcinoma. This specimen consisted of blood, obtained from a patient whose treatment included radiotherapy and nephrectomy. CDR3 region: CASSQVPKTSTRAKLETQYF. CDR3 DNA sequence: TGTGCCAGTAGCCAGGTACCCAAAACCTCGACTAGGGCTAAATTAGAGACCCAGTACTTC.